A selection of T cell receptor beta chains follows, all from one sample in a study of blood T cells in healthy people across ages. A single record per CDR3 protein comes from TCRdb applying MiXCR to the 5' RACE reads. The sample lists hundreds of thousands of distinct CDR3 sequences, roughly 58% occurring once. Sequenced input: blood. These receptors were obtained from a man aged 55 to 70 in good health. Each CDR3 is given with its conserved first and last residue. Each record gives: V gene, J gene, D gene, clone size, CDR3 DNA, CDR3 protein. D genes are given only for firm matches. The size entry is marked missing in some rows and otherwise reads once, few, many or a size class.

V gene: TRBV10-1; J gene: TRBJ2-5; D gene: -; clone size: -; CDR3 DNA: TGCGCCAGCAGTAGCAGGTTGGCAGAGACCCAGTACTTC; CDR3 protein: CASSSRLAETQYF
V gene: TRBV7-2; J gene: TRBJ2-1; D gene: TRBD1; clone size: -; CDR3 DNA: TGTGCCAGCAGCCGCCCAGGGGGCGTAGAGACCCAGTTCTTC; CDR3 protein: CASSRPGGVETQFF
V gene: TRBV12-3/TRBV12-4; J gene: TRBJ2-2; D gene: TRBD2; clone size: -; CDR3 DNA: TGTGCCAGCAGTTTCGAGACTAGCGGGGGTTACACCGGGGAGCTGTTTTTT; CDR3 protein: CASSFETSGGYTGELFF
V gene: TRBV6-1; J gene: TRBJ2-7; D gene: TRBD1; clone size: -; CDR3 DNA: TGTGCCAGCAGAGCTCTCGACAGGGCCTTCGAGCAGTACTTC; CDR3 protein: CASRALDRAFEQYF
V gene: TRBV2; J gene: TRBJ2-1; D gene: TRBD1; clone size: -; CDR3 DNA: TGTGCCACGCGACAGGGGACCTACAATGAGCAGTTCTTC; CDR3 protein: CATRQGTYNEQFF
V gene: TRBV7-2; J gene: TRBJ2-2; D gene: -; clone size: -; CDR3 DNA: TGTGCCAGCAGCTTAGCGGGGGGCACGAACACCGGGGAGCTGTTTTTT; CDR3 protein: CASSLAGGTNTGELFF
V gene: TRBV6-2/TRBV6-3; J gene: TRBJ2-5; D gene: -; clone size: many; CDR3 DNA: TGTGCCAGCAGTTACTTACGGACAGGGCGGGCTAGCGGGGTGCGACAAGAGACCCAGTACTTC; CDR3 protein: CASSYLRTGRASGVRQETQYF
V gene: TRBV6-5; J gene: TRBJ1-2; D gene: -; clone size: -; CDR3 DNA: TGTGCCAGCAGGCCGACAGCCCTCTATGGCTACACCTTC; CDR3 protein: CASRPTALYGYTF
V gene: TRBV3-1; J gene: TRBJ2-1; D gene: TRBD2; clone size: -; CDR3 DNA: TGTGCCAGCAGCCAAGCGGGGGGGTTTGGTGAGCAGTTCTTC; CDR3 protein: CASSQAGGFGEQFF
V gene: TRBV20-1; J gene: TRBJ2-1; D gene: TRBD2; clone size: -; CDR3 DNA: TGCAGTGCTGAGGGACTAGCGGGGACATACAATGAGCAGTTCTTC; CDR3 protein: CSAEGLAGTYNEQFF
V gene: TRBV5-1; J gene: TRBJ2-3; D gene: TRBD1; clone size: few; CDR3 DNA: TGCGCCAGCAGCCCTTGGACAGGGGGTTCAGATACGCAGTATTTT; CDR3 protein: CASSPWTGGSDTQYF
V gene: TRBV12-3/TRBV12-4; J gene: TRBJ2-5; D gene: -; clone size: -; CDR3 DNA: TGTGCCAGCACTCCGGGACTGCTTGGGGAGACCCAGTACTTC; CDR3 protein: CASTPGLLGETQYF
V gene: TRBV20-1; J gene: TRBJ2-7; D gene: -; clone size: -; CDR3 DNA: TGCAGTGCTAGAGATGGAGGGGCAGGGGGCTACGAGCAGTACTTC; CDR3 protein: CSARDGGAGGYEQYF
V gene: TRBV5-1; J gene: TRBJ2-5; D gene: -; clone size: few; CDR3 DNA: TGCGCCAGCAGCTTGGAGGTGGGTTCAAAGCAGTACTTC; CDR3 protein: CASSLEVGSKQYF
V gene: TRBV2; J gene: TRBJ2-7; D gene: -; clone size: -; CDR3 DNA: TGTGCCAGCAGGAGCGCGGGAACCTACGAGCAGTACTTC; CDR3 protein: CASRSAGTYEQYF
V gene: TRBV4-2; J gene: TRBJ1-1; D gene: TRBD1; clone size: -; CDR3 DNA: TGTGCCAGCAGCCAAGATCAAGGGACAGGGGGCGCAGCTTTCTTT; CDR3 protein: CASSQDQGTGGAAFF
V gene: TRBV29-1; J gene: TRBJ2-1; D gene: TRBD2; clone size: -; CDR3 DNA: TGCAGCGTTGAATCGACTAGCGGGGGGGCGGAGGAGCAGTTCTTC; CDR3 protein: CSVESTSGGAEEQFF
V gene: TRBV20-1; J gene: TRBJ2-3; D gene: TRBD2; clone size: -; CDR3 DNA: TGCAGTGCTAGCCCCCCGGGAGGTTATCCCACAGATACGCAGTATTTT; CDR3 protein: CSASPPGGYPTDTQYF
V gene: TRBV18; J gene: TRBJ2-5; D gene: TRBD2; clone size: -; CDR3 DNA: TGTGCCAGCTCACCACGGACTCGGGGGGGTCTCCAAGAGACCCAGTACTTC; CDR3 protein: CASSPRTRGGLQETQYF
V gene: TRBV20-1; J gene: TRBJ2-2; D gene: -; clone size: once; CDR3 DNA: TGCAGTGCTAGAGATGGAAGGCGCGCGAACACCGGGGAGCTGTTTTTT; CDR3 protein: CSARDGRRANTGELFF
V gene: TRBV7-9; J gene: TRBJ2-3; D gene: -; clone size: many; CDR3 DNA: TGTGGGGGGGAGCGCTTTGGTGCGCAGTATTTT; CDR3 protein: CGGERFGAQYF
V gene: TRBV6-1; J gene: TRBJ2-1; D gene: -; clone size: once; CDR3 DNA: TGTGCCAGCAGTGAATCCGGGGGCCCTAGCTCCTACAATGAGCAGTTCTTC; CDR3 protein: CASSESGGPSSYNEQFF
V gene: TRBV7-9; J gene: TRBJ1-5; D gene: -; clone size: -; CDR3 DNA: TGTGCCAGCAGCCCTTCGGGCGGGGATCAGCCCCAGCATTTT; CDR3 protein: CASSPSGGDQPQHF
V gene: TRBV15; J gene: TRBJ1-5; D gene: TRBD1; clone size: -; CDR3 DNA: TGTGCCACCAGCAGAGAGTGGGACAGGAATCAGCCCCAGCATTTT; CDR3 protein: CATSREWDRNQPQHF
V gene: TRBV4-2; J gene: TRBJ1-2; D gene: TRBD1; clone size: -; CDR3 DNA: TGTGCCAGCAGCCAAGGGAGTCGACAGGGGAGCTATGGCTACACCTTC; CDR3 protein: CASSQGSRQGSYGYTF
V gene: TRBV6-2/TRBV6-3; J gene: TRBJ2-7; D gene: -; clone size: -; CDR3 DNA: TGTACCAGCAGTTACGGTTGGGACGGCTCCTACGAGCAGTACTTC; CDR3 protein: CTSSYGWDGSYEQYF
V gene: TRBV6-5; J gene: TRBJ2-3; D gene: -; clone size: -; CDR3 DNA: TGTGCCAGCAGGGGCTACCTAGACCCGGATACGCAGTATTTT; CDR3 protein: CASRGYLDPDTQYF
V gene: TRBV20-1; J gene: TRBJ2-1; D gene: -; clone size: -; CDR3 DNA: TGCAGTGCTAGGGGGACACCTTCTTCGGCTGAGCAGTTCTTC; CDR3 protein: CSARGTPSSAEQFF
V gene: TRBV29-1; J gene: TRBJ1-2; D gene: TRBD1; clone size: few; CDR3 DNA: TGCAGCGTTGAATTGACAGGGGGGAATGGCTACACCTTC; CDR3 protein: CSVELTGGNGYTF
V gene: TRBV4-1; J gene: TRBJ1-2; D gene: TRBD1; clone size: -; CDR3 DNA: TGCGCCAGCAGCCCGCTGGGGGGCAGGGGGGCGTACTATGGCTACACCTTC; CDR3 protein: CASSPLGGRGAYYGYTF
V gene: TRBV3-1; J gene: TRBJ2-1; D gene: -; clone size: -; CDR3 DNA: TGTGCCAGCAGCCTCCCGCATGGTGAGCAGTTCTTC; CDR3 protein: CASSLPHGEQFF
V gene: TRBV28; J gene: TRBJ1-6; D gene: -; clone size: -; CDR3 DNA: TGTGCCAGCAATCTGGTCCGCGAGGGTTCACCCCTCCACTTT; CDR3 protein: CASNLVREGSPLHF
V gene: TRBV6-6; J gene: TRBJ1-4; D gene: TRBD1; clone size: few; CDR3 DNA: TGTGCCAGCAGCGATAGGACAGGGAGGGCTGAAAAACTGTTTTTT; CDR3 protein: CASSDRTGRAEKLFF
V gene: TRBV14; J gene: TRBJ2-7; D gene: TRBD1; clone size: -; CDR3 DNA: TGTGCCAGCAGCCAAGACCCCCTCCGGACAGGGATCTTCAGGTACGAGCAGTACTTC; CDR3 protein: CASSQDPLRTGIFRYEQYF
V gene: TRBV28; J gene: TRBJ1-2; D gene: TRBD1; clone size: few; CDR3 DNA: TGTGCCAGCAGTTCCTTCGGGGGAGACAGGGCCCATCGGTATGGCTACACCTTC; CDR3 protein: CASSSFGGDRAHRYGYTF
V gene: TRBV4-1; J gene: TRBJ2-7; D gene: -; clone size: -; CDR3 DNA: TGCGCCAGCAGCCAAGTCGCGTCAGGGGCCGGGTACGAGCAGTACTTC; CDR3 protein: CASSQVASGAGYEQYF
V gene: TRBV10-2; J gene: TRBJ2-5; D gene: -; clone size: -; CDR3 DNA: TGCGCCAGCAGTGAACTACAGGGACCAGAGACCCAGTACTTC; CDR3 protein: CASSELQGPETQYF
V gene: TRBV21-1; J gene: TRBJ2-3; D gene: -; clone size: -; CDR3 DNA: TGTGCCAGCAGCGCCCGGAGGAATACGCAGTATTTT; CDR3 protein: CASSARRNTQYF
V gene: TRBV28; J gene: TRBJ2-5; D gene: -; clone size: -; CDR3 DNA: TGTGCCAGCACCCTAGAAGGGGGGGTCAACAATGAGCAGTACTTC; CDR3 protein: CASTLEGGVNNEQYF
V gene: TRBV3-1; J gene: TRBJ2-1; D gene: TRBD2; clone size: few; CDR3 DNA: TGTGCCAGCAGCCAAGCGGAGACTAGCCGCTACAATGAGCAGTTCTTC; CDR3 protein: CASSQAETSRYNEQFF
V gene: TRBV5-1; J gene: TRBJ2-1; D gene: -; clone size: many; CDR3 DNA: TGCGCCAGCAGCTTGGGACAGCCGGGAAATGAGCAGTTCTTC; CDR3 protein: CASSLGQPGNEQFF
V gene: TRBV20-1; J gene: TRBJ2-5; D gene: -; clone size: few; CDR3 DNA: TGCAGTGCTAGTGCGAGCGGGCCTCGGGAGACCCAGTACTTC; CDR3 protein: CSASASGPRETQYF
V gene: TRBV28; J gene: TRBJ1-6; D gene: -; clone size: -; CDR3 DNA: TGTGCCAGCCTGCCTCCTGGCTCCTATAATTCACCCCTCCACTTT; CDR3 protein: CASLPPGSYNSPLHF
V gene: TRBV10-3; J gene: TRBJ2-1; D gene: TRBD2; clone size: -; CDR3 DNA: TGTGCCGCCCGTGGGACGGGGGGGAATGAGCAGTTCTTC; CDR3 protein: CAARGTGGNEQFF
V gene: TRBV20-1; J gene: TRBJ1-4; D gene: -; clone size: -; CDR3 DNA: TGCAGTGCCCATGTGGGGGCGGTTAATGAAAAACTGTTTTTT; CDR3 protein: CSAHVGAVNEKLFF